This TCR beta chain was profiled in a study of cytomegalovirus exposure and HLA in healthy donors. Study-wide findings and caveats: Reported results showed that the classifier diagnosed cytomegalovirus status with high specificity and sensitivity. The TCR clusters that emerged in the first cohort tended, a later analysis found, to co-occur in the 110 or so validation repertoires. Despite most TCR sequences being rare, some public TCRs occurred in many donors. Associated with cytomegalovirus, according to the listing, were fewer than 200 TCR beta chains.

Here immunoSEQ multiplex PCR was the method, and the copy in TCRdb shows in-frame clones only, minus some. The sample carries roughly 250,000 clones, around 87% recorded once. The CDR3 length is 15 residues. J was trimmed by 8 bases and V by 3 bases; bases with no gene match: 9. Germline CDR1 reads MDHEN; CDR2 reads SYDVKM. On this clone itself: Its antigen is currently unknown.

The sample consisted of PBMCs. The source is a woman aged 18-29 years in good health and CMV-seronegative. This rearrangement joins TRBV28 to TRBJ1-4; 7 nucleotides agree with TRBD1. CDR3 sequence reads: CASSFPQGVGEKLFF. The CDR3, as DNA: TGTGCCAGCAGTTTTCCCCAGGGGGTAGGGGAAAAACTGTTTTTT.